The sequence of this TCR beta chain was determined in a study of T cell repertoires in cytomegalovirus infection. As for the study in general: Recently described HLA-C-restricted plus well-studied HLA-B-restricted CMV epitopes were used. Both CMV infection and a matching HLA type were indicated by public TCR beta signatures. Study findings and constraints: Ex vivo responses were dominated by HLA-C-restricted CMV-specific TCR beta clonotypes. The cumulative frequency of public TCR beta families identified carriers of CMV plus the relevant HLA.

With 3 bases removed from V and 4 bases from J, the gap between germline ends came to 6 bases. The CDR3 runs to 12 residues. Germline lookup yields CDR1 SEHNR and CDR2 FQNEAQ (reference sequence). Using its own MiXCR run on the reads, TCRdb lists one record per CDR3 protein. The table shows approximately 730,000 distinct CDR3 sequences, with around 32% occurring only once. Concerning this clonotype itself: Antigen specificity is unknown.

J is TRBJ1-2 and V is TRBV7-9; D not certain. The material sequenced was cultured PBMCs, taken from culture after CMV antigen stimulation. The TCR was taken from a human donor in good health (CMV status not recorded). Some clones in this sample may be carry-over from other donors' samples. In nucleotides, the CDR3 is TGTGCCAGCAGCTTTCTTGGCTATGGCTACACCTTC. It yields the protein CASSFLGYGYTF.